This T cell receptor beta chain is drawn from a study of CD8+CD57+ T cells in acquired aplastic anemia (dated by TCRdb to about 2018). About the study as a whole: DNA extracted from sorted CD4+ and CD8+ cells had a mean of about 3.2 ug, with a range of roughly 0.2 to 27.4 ug. Mean read counts for healthy donor samples were approximately 10 million for CD4+ cells and 11.0 million for CD8+ cells.

This clonotype was picked up one time. Its antigen is not yet known. No clone much larger than this one lies a single base away; base qualities are absent. A single read counts as weak evidence. V is shortened by 2 bases, J by 3 bases, and the region joining them spans 7 bases. The germline V gene encodes CDR1 LGHNA and CDR2 YSLEER. Its CDR3 holds 13 amino acids, cysteine through phenylalanine. CDR3 DNA is the only sequence kept; it has 39 bases, read in frame from the first base. In the study, sorted CD4+ and CD8+ blood T cells from patients with severe aplastic anemia and from healthy subjects underwent deep sequencing of TCR repertoires. Ficoll-Paque density gradient centrifugation was used to isolate peripheral blood mononuclear cells. CD4+ and CD8+ T cells were sorted by FACS or magnetic beads before DNA extraction. Findings and caveats that apply to the study as a whole: Around 30 CD8+ CDR3 sequences were shared between patients and controls but appeared highly expressed in patients and within their immunodominant clones. No significant difference in CD8+ Simpson's diversity was found between patients and healthy controls (P=0.060).

Profiling of TCR beta VDJ combinations and CDR3 sequences used genomic DNA as the template. An Illumina HiSeq 2000 was the platform used for TCR repertoire sequencing. The authors' pipeline ran thus. TRBV/TRBJ rearrangement plots, CDR3 size and DJ length profiles, and Simpson's diversity index were used to evaluate the repertoires. The most abundant DNA sequence in the deep sequencing data was defined as the immunodominant clone. CDR3 amino acid sequences were checked for sharing across subjects and were also compared against the VDJdb database and published repertoires. TCRdb reprocessed the public reads (quality trimming at Q25 with fastp, clone calling with MiXCR) and kept in-frame beta chains. Rows are combined by CDR3 protein, so each entry shows the most common genes and DNA. What appears here as the V and J calls and clone size reflects TCRdb's work, not the paper's. In all, the sample holds 200,000 to 250,000 distinct CDR3 sequences, and approximately 60% of those were seen once. About 29% of the sample is held by the ten biggest clonotypes.

The rearrangement combines TRBV4-3 with TRBJ1-2; no D gene call is confident. The sequence was collected from a human donor in good health. Source material: sorted CD4+, CD8+, or CD8+CD57+ T cells (not recorded which) from PBMCs. The CDR3: CASSQIGDYGYTF. The bases are TGCGCCAGCAGCCAAATCGGGGACTATGGCTACACCTTC.